This T cell receptor (beta chain) originates from a study of cytomegalovirus exposure and HLA in healthy donors (dated by TCRdb to the late 2010s). Concerning the study at large: According to a later analysis, one platform produced both the 110 or so validation repertoires and the 670 or so repertoires of the first cohort. The study aimed to test whether signatures of past pathogen exposure could be identified by cataloging public T cell receptors. The study combined high-throughput TCR immunosequencing, statistical association of individual TCRs with disease status, and machine learning to predict cytomegalovirus infection status. Besides the first cohort of hundreds of subjects, a separate validation cohort made up of 120 different subjects was used. Study-level results and caveats: A later analysis had no HLA typing for the validation cohort, so co-occurrence there was scored across all 120 or so repertoires. Most TCR sequences were observed very rarely across donors, whereas some public TCRs were present in many individuals. A total of fewer than 200 TCR beta chains were listed by the study as associated with cytomegalovirus. In vitro tests confirmed that three of the cytomegalovirus-associated TCR beta chains recognize cytomegalovirus antigens. The classifier was reported to diagnose cytomegalovirus status with high specificity and sensitivity in both the original and validation cohorts. In a later analysis, TCRs clustered in the first cohort were found to also tend to co-occur in the roughly 110 validation repertoires, with approximately 93% of cluster scores above 0. The authors suggested that the approach could potentially be extended to other disease states and immunological phenotypes.

Reading from cysteine to phenylalanine, the CDR3 counts 13 amino acids. Left in the record is the CDR3 DNA by itself, 39 bases read in frame from the first base. Per the germline V gene (reference sequence), MNHEY is the CDR1 and SMNVEV is the CDR2. Relative to germline, V is 3 bases shorter and J is 4 bases shorter, with 7 bases between their ends. Library prep was done by the immunoSEQ multiplex PCR assay. For the original study's pipeline: A statistical classification framework was developed to diagnose cytomegalovirus status using the catalog of TCR beta chain sequences. As stored in TCRdb, this immuneACCESS dataset retains in-frame rearrangements with V and J assigned. A fraction of the clones does not appear; measured against another copy, unresolved V genes explain less than half of the discrepancy, and the remainder lacks a known reason. That table gives V, J and clone size, and the DNA gave D and trimming. The sample table contains 90,000 to 110,000 clones; only one count was recorded for roughly nine tenths of them. The ten largest account for 3% to 4% of the sample.

To note about this clone: The clone's antigen remains unknown. No much larger clone exists at a distance of one base, and base qualities are not known.

Donors formed part of the validation cohort, which comprised 120 subjects and was distinct from the first cohort of under 750 subjects. The source is a woman aged 18-30 years in good health and CMV-seropositive. The rearranged segments are TRBV27 and TRBJ1-5, with the identity of the D gene unclear. Input material: PBMCs. The CDR3 corresponds to CASSFQVNQPQHF. In nucleotides, the sequence is TGTGCCAGCAGTTTTCAGGTAAATCAGCCCCAGCATTTT.